The TCR beta chain under discussion was sequenced for a study of graft-versus-host responses after intestinal transplantation. A remark on this clone: What it binds is unknown.

The repertoire was sequenced with immunoSEQ multiplex PCR; TCRdb's copy has only in-frame clones and lacks some. The sample shows about 110,000 clones, 85% to 95% of them seen only once. This CDR3 is built from 12 residues. V lost 4 bases, J lost 8 bases, and 9 bases lay in between. The germline V gene encodes CDR1 MNHNS and CDR2 SASEGT. V is TRBV6-1 and J is TRBJ2-1, with D hard to call. This sequence originates from a human donor who was the organ donor for an intestinal transplant. Sequenced here: unstimulated CD8+ T cells sorted from spleen or lymph node cells, sampled before transplant. The CDR3 nucleotides read TGTGCCAGCAGTGCTGCTTACGATGAGCAGTTCTTC. As protein: CASSAAYDEQFF.